The rows below give T cell receptor beta chains drawn from one sample of a study of beta chain features in type 1 diabetes. Libraries were prepared by immunoSEQ multiplex PCR; TCRdb keeps only in-frame clonotypes and omits some of them. The data contain approximately 270,000 clones, over 11% of them singletons. Material for sequencing was naive CD4+ T cells from blood. The receptors were sampled from a man aged 25-40 years with type 1 diabetes. Both conserved end residues are part of each CDR3. D genes are given only for firm matches. For some rows the clone size is stated as once, few or many, or as a class when expanded; others skip it.

D gene	V gene	clone size	J gene	CDR3 protein	CDR3 DNA
TRBD1	TRBV28	few	TRBJ2-7	CASLKLGTGGVTEQYF	TGTGCCAGCCTCAAGCTCGGGACAGGGGGCGTCACCGAGCAGTACTTC
-	TRBV27	-	TRBJ2-1	CASGRDSRRDEQFF	TGTGCCAGCGGTAGGGACAGCCGGAGGGATGAGCAGTTCTTC
TRBD2	TRBV14	few	TRBJ2-3	CASSLYLWAGEDTQYF	TGTGCCAGCAGCCTTTATCTCTGGGCGGGAGAGGATACGCAGTATTTT
-	TRBV7-3	few	TRBJ1-2	CASSLGPLDGYTF	TGTGCCAGCAGCTTAGGCCCCCTTGATGGCTACACCTTC
TRBD2	TRBV19	-	TRBJ2-1	CASSPGLAGMRQFF	TGTGCCAGTAGTCCGGGACTAGCGGGAATGAGGCAGTTCTTC
TRBD2	TRBV4-2	few	TRBJ2-2	CASSQEPLAGGYTGELFF	TGTGCCAGCAGCCAAGAGCCGCTAGCGGGAGGGTACACCGGGGAGCTGTTTTTT
TRBD2	TRBV28	few	TRBJ2-3	CASSIAASGDTDTQYF	TGTGCCAGCAGCATTGCGGCTAGCGGGGATACAGATACGCAGTATTTT
TRBD2	TRBV6-5	few	TRBJ2-1	CASSYIAGSENEQFF	TGTGCCAGCAGTTACATAGCGGGAAGCGAAAATGAGCAGTTCTTC
TRBD1	TRBV7-9	few	TRBJ2-5	CASSWDRGPETQYF	TGTGCCAGCAGCTGGGACAGGGGGCCAGAGACCCAGTACTTC
-	TRBV9	few	TRBJ2-1	CATRDGGGGSSYNEQFF	TGTGCCACCCGTGATGGTGGCGGGGGCAGCTCCTACAATGAGCAGTTCTTC
-	TRBV5-4	few	TRBJ2-1	CASRHPGVRDYNEQFF	TGTGCCAGCAGGCACCCGGGCGTCCGGGACTACAATGAGCAGTTCTTC
TRBD2	TRBV28	few	TRBJ2-4	CASSSGWSGRVGAKNIQYF	TGTGCCAGCAGCTCAGGGTGGAGCGGGAGAGTGGGAGCCAAAAACATTCAGTACTTC
-	TRBV28	-	TRBJ2-7	CASSAPGYEQYF	TGTGCCAGCAGCGCCCCAGGCTACGAGCAGTACTTC
TRBD2	TRBV10-3	few	TRBJ2-2	CAISGAGGPGTGELFF	TGTGCCATCAGTGGTGCGGGAGGGCCGGGCACCGGGGAGCTGTTTTTT
TRBD1	TRBV20-1	-	TRBJ2-7	CKGQGGLEQYF	TGCAAGGGACAGGGGGGGCTCGAGCAGTACTTC
TRBD2	TRBV7-6	-	TRBJ2-5	CASSLARPAGVETQYF	TGTGCCAGCAGCTTAGCCAGGCCAGCGGGAGTGGAGACCCAGTACTTC
-	TRBV18	-	TRBJ2-5	CASSPPSLLGRETQYF	TGTGCCAGCTCACCACCGTCGCTTCTAGGGAGGGAGACCCAGTACTTC
-	TRBV28	-	TRBJ1-5	CASSLGQGYQPQHF	TGTGCCAGCAGTTTGGGGCAGGGCTATCAGCCCCAGCATTTT
-	TRBV28	few	TRBJ2-7	CASSPGHSEQYF	TGTGCCAGCAGTCCTGGACATTCCGAGCAGTACTTC
TRBD2	TRBV28	-	TRBJ2-2	CASSLASGTTTGELFF	TGTGCCAGCAGTTTGGCTAGCGGGACCACTACCGGGGAGCTGTTTTTT
-	TRBV28	-	TRBJ2-3	CASTPVPRGTTQYF	TGTGCCAGCACTCCCGTCCCCAGGGGCACTACGCAGTATTTT
TRBD1	TRBV30	few	TRBJ1-1	CAWSRTGVHTEAFF	TGTGCCTGGAGTCGGACAGGGGTGCACACTGAAGCTTTCTTT
-	TRBV28	few	TRBJ2-1	CASSLGTAYNEQFF	TGTGCCAGCAGTTTGGGGACTGCGTACAATGAGCAGTTCTTC
-	TRBV7-3	few	TRBJ1-1	CASSVTGKTEAFF	TGTGCCAGCAGCGTTACAGGGAAGACTGAAGCTTTCTTT
-	TRBV5-1	few	TRBJ2-5	CASSLQGETQYF	TGCGCCAGCAGCCTGCAGGGGGAGACCCAGTACTTC
-	TRBV28	-	TRBJ2-7	CASSLRVAEQYF	TGTGCCAGCAGTTTACGAGTCGCCGAGCAGTACTTC
TRBD1	TRBV6-6	-	TRBJ2-4	CASSYQGDRNIQYF	TGTGCCAGCAGTTACCAGGGGGATAGAAACATTCAGTACTTC
-	TRBV9	-	TRBJ2-5	CASSVGQGWGQETQYF	TGTGCCAGCAGCGTAGGGCAGGGTTGGGGTCAAGAGACCCAGTACTTC
-	TRBV9	-	TRBJ2-1	CASSVVVGSSYNEQFF	TGTGCCAGCAGCGTAGTTGTCGGGAGCTCCTACAATGAGCAGTTCTTC
TRBD1	TRBV5-6	-	TRBJ1-1	CASSRYTQGTTEAFF	TGTGCCAGCAGCCGATACACACAGGGGACGACTGAAGCTTTCTTT
-	TRBV7-9	-	TRBJ2-7	CASSLNPSGEQYF	TGTGCCAGCAGCTTAAATCCTAGTGGCGAGCAGTACTTC
-	TRBV27	few	TRBJ1-5	CASSPGGSNQPQHF	TGTGCCAGCAGTCCCGGGGGGAGCAATCAGCCCCAGCATTTT
TRBD1	TRBV7-2	few	TRBJ1-2	CASSPGQETYGYTF	TGTGCCAGCAGCCCAGGACAGGAAACTTATGGCTACACCTTC
TRBD1	TRBV7-9	few	TRBJ1-1	CAIPGQGYTEAFF	TGTGCCATTCCGGGACAGGGGTACACTGAAGCTTTCTTT
-	TRBV7-3	few	TRBJ2-5	CASSLVSQETQYF	TGTGCCAGCAGCTTAGTCAGCCAAGAGACCCAGTACTTC
-	TRBV18	few	TRBJ1-5	CASSPLAGEQPQHF	TGTGCCAGCTCACCTCTTGCAGGGGAACAGCCCCAGCATTTT
-	TRBV19	-	TRBJ2-6	CASTRQASSGANVLTF	TGTGCCAGTACGAGACAGGCTTCCTCTGGGGCCAACGTCCTGACTTTC
TRBD1	TRBV6-5	few	TRBJ2-7	CASSYGWDRGPYEQYF	TGTGCCAGCAGTTACGGCTGGGACAGGGGGCCGTACGAGCAGTACTTC
-	TRBV7-2	few	TRBJ1-2	CASSLAEYGYTF	TGTGCCAGCAGCTTGGCGGAATATGGCTACACCTTC
TRBD1	TRBV6-6	few	TRBJ2-7	CASRKTGVYGEQYF	TGTGCCAGCAGAAAGACAGGGGTTTACGGCGAGCAGTACTTC
TRBD2	TRBV9	once	TRBJ2-2	CASSGGEGRGTGELLF	TGTGCCAGCAGCGGGGGGGAGGGAAGGGGCACCGGGGAGCTGCTTTTT
TRBD1	TRBV4-3	few	TRBJ2-5	CASSSTGGQETQYF	TGCGCCAGCAGCTCGACAGGGGGGCAAGAGACCCAGTACTTC
-	TRBV2	-	TRBJ2-7	CASSAERDSYEQYF	TGTGCCAGCAGTGCCGAAAGAGACTCCTACGAGCAGTACTTC